This entry lists 31 T cell receptor beta chains sequenced from one sample in a study of human T cells and chemical hapten exposure. Indicated time point: pre-sensitization, week 0. Described treatment: therapeutic diphenylcyclopropenone sensitization with weekly scalp DPC. TCRdb processed the RACE reads anew with MiXCR; each CDR3 protein has one entry. The sample records some 39,000 distinct CDR3 sequences, 7.6% being singletons. The starting material was whole blood, obtained in connection with sensitization to the hapten diphenylcyclopropenone (DPC). These receptors originate from a woman aged 45-59 years with alopecia areata. Some clones in this sample may be carry-over from other donors' samples.

This clonotype was seen at least ten times. J is TRBJ2-3 and V is TRBV5-6; D is unclear. V was pared by 3 bases and J by 3 bases, with 11 bases between. Germline lookup yields CDR1 SGHDT and CDR2 YYEEEE. The CDR3 runs to 14 residues. The CDR3 DNA is TGTGCCAGCAGCTCATATGGGGAAACAGATACGCAGTATTTT. Translation: CASSSYGETDTQYF.

This clonotype turned up a few times. The chain combines TRBV18 with TRBJ1-1, with TRBD1 matching 7 bases. Trimming took 3 bases from V and 1 from J; bases not matched to a gene: 8. CDR1 and CDR2 from the germline V gene are KGHSH and LQKENI. CDR3 length: 16 amino acids. CDR3: CASSPREGAANTEAFF. Written as DNA, the CDR3 is TGTGCCAGCTCACCCAGGGAGGGGGCGGCGAACACTGAAGCTTTCTTT.

This clonotype has at least ten counts. V gene TRBV20-1 combines with J gene TRBJ2-1; 7 positions match TRBD2. CDR1 and CDR2 from the germline V gene are DFQATT and SNEGSKA (reference sequence). J lost 9 bases, V lost 5 bases, and 16 bases had no gene match. CDR3 length equals 15 residues. The CDR3 nucleotides read TGCAGTGCTCTCCTTGGGGCGGGAGCTCGCGGTGAGCAGTTCTTC. It translates to CSALLGAGARGEQFF.

This clonotype turned up a few times. The genes are TRBV12-3 or TRBV12-4 and TRBJ2-1; 7 bases fit TRBD2. This CDR3 comprises 15 residues. Losses at the gene ends were 5 bases for V and 8 bases for J; bases not matched to a gene: 12. The CDR3 is CASSPRTSNEDEQFF. DNA for the CDR3: TGTGCCAGCAGTCCAAGGACTAGTAATGAGGATGAGCAGTTCTTC.

This clonotype has at least ten counts. The V call is TRBV6-4, the J call TRBJ2-1; perhaps D is TRBD1 or TRBD2 (5 bases each). Per the germline V gene, CDR1 is MRHNA and CDR2 is SNTAGT. The CDR3 contains 15 residues. V was shortened by 0 bases and J by 2 bases, with 8 bases between the two germline ends. This chain's CDR3 is CASSDSGTTYNEQFF. Written as DNA, the CDR3 is TGTGCCAGCAGTGACTCGGGGACCACCTACAATGAGCAGTTCTTC.

This clonotype was detected many times. This rearrangement joins TRBV18 to TRBJ2-3; D not certain. Germline lookup yields CDR1 KGHSH and CDR2 LQKENI. The germline V and J ends were trimmed by 0 bases and 1 base, with 11 bases remaining between them. The CDR3 has 16 amino acids. The CDR3 reads CASSPPDRWGTDTQYF. CDR3 sequence (DNA): TGTGCCAGCTCACCACCAGACCGATGGGGCACAGATACGCAGTATTTT.

Many counts were recorded for this clonotype. This sequence joins TRBV28 and TRBJ1-4; 9 positions match TRBD1. Germline V gives CDR1 MDHEN, CDR2 SYDVKM. The CDR3 covers 14 residues. Trimming at V came to 8 bases and at J to 7 bases, leaving 8 bases not matched to a gene. CDR3 sequence (DNA): TGTGCCAGCGTCACAGGGGGCCGTGGTGAAAAACTGTTTTTT. It translates to CASVTGGRGEKLFF. Based on the CDR3 plus reference TRBV28 and TRBJ1-4, the full variable domain is DVKVTQSSRYLVKRTGEKVFLECVQDMDHENMFWYRQDPGLGLRLIYFSYDVKMKEKGDIPEGYSVSREKKERFSLILESASTNQTSMYLCASVTGGRGEKLFFGSGTQLSVL.

At least ten counts were recorded for this clonotype. This rearrangement joins TRBV2 to TRBJ1-2; a weak D match, TRBD1 (5 bases). The V gene's germline CDR1 is SNHLY and CDR2 FYNNEI. This CDR3 region has 14 residues. The V and J ends lost 8 bases and 1 base respectively, with 14 bases between them. CDR3 DNA sequence: TGTGCCAGCGAGGGACTGCCACGTAACTATGGCTACACCTTC. It yields the protein CASEGLPRNYGYTF.

In this sample, this clonotype turned up many times. The chain couples TRBV7-8 to TRBJ2-5; maybe TRBD2 (6 bases). The germline gives CDR1 SGHVS, CDR2 FQNEAQ. The CDR3 extends over 16 amino acids. V was shortened by 3 bases and J by 9 bases, with 23 bases between the two germline ends. The DNA of the CDR3 is TGTGCCAGCAGCTTGTCTCCGGGACTCCCTACGGAGGCCCAGTACTTC. Encoded protein: CASSLSPGLPTEAQYF.

This clonotype was seen ten or more times. The V and J genes are TRBV10-3 and TRBJ2-7, with 12 bases lining up with TRBD2. Germline CDR1 and CDR2: ENHRY and SYGVKD. There are 15 residues in the CDR3. J lost 7 bases, V lost 4 bases, and 8 bases had no gene match. DNA of the CDR3: TGTGCCATCAGTGCGACTAGCGGGAGCGTCGGGGAGCAGTACTTC. It translates to CAISATSGSVGEQYF.

This clonotype was seen at least ten times. This chain joins TRBV20-1 and TRBJ1-6; D gene unclear. V lost 6 bases to trimming and J lost 0 bases, with 15 bases between them. The CDR3 consists of 16 residues. In germline, CDR1 is DFQATT, CDR2 SNEGSKA (reference sequence). The CDR3 loop reads CSARGVASSYNSPLHF. CDR3 in DNA: TGCAGTGCCCGCGGCGTCGCGAGCTCCTATAATTCACCCCTCCACTTT.

There are many counts of this clonotype. J is TRBJ2-1 and V is TRBV4-3; tentative D call: TRBD2 (6 bases). This CDR3 comprises 15 residues. Looked up from germline, CDR1 is LGHNA and CDR2 is YSLEER. V dropped 0 bases and J dropped 4 bases, with 10 bases sitting between them. The CDR3 is CASSQELAEYNEQFF. CDR3 nucleotide sequence: TGCGCCAGCAGCCAAGAACTAGCAGAGTACAATGAGCAGTTCTTC.

The table lists this clonotype with many counts. The chain uses TRBV6-2 or TRBV6-3 and TRBJ2-7, with a possible D match to TRBD1 (5 bases). The CDR3 is 16 amino acids. Trimming left V 2 bases short and J 7 bases short, with 21 bases between. CDR1 and CDR2 (germline): MNHEY, SVGEGT. The CDR3 DNA is TGTGCCAGCAGTTACGGGTTTGGGGCCGCCGCTGGGGAGCAGTACTTC. Encoded protein: CASSYGFGAAAGEQYF.

This clonotype was seen a few times. CDR3 sequence: CASSGFGPDREYF. The CDR3 DNA reads as TGCGCCAGCAGTGGTTTTGGTCCGGACAGGGAGTACTTC. The V and J genes are TRBV10-2 and TRBJ2-7; 8 bases line up with TRBD1. Looked up from germline, CDR1 is WSHSY and CDR2 is SAAADI. The trim removed 4 bases at V and 11 bases at J, leaving 10 bases unmatched. The CDR3 extends over 13 amino acids.

This clonotype was recorded at least ten times. V and J are TRBV11-2 and TRBJ2-2; either TRBD1 or TRBD2 may supply D (5 bases each). The CDR3 loop spans 18 amino acids. Germline V gene lookup returns CDR1 SGHAT and CDR2 FQNNGV. The V gene lost 0 bases and the J gene lost 0 bases, with 14 bases spanning the gap. CDR3 amino acids: CASSLDGIWGPNTGELFF. As DNA, the CDR3 is TGTGCCAGCAGCTTAGATGGAATATGGGGACCGAACACCGGGGAGCTGTTTTTT. The whole variable domain, remainder taken from reference TRBV11-2 and TRBJ2-2, is EAGVAQSPRYKIIEKRQSVAFWCNPISGHATLYWYQQILGQGPKLLIQFQNNGVVDDSQLPKDRFSAERLKGVDSTLKIQPAKLEDSAVYLCASSLDGIWGPNTGELFFGEGSRLTVL.

This clonotype was seen ten or more times. This sequence joins TRBV29-1 and TRBJ1-1; D might be TRBD1 (5 bases). This CDR3 has 14 residues. Per the germline V gene, CDR1 is SQVTM and CDR2 is ANQGSEA. V lost 7 bases and J lost 3, with 18 bases in between. The CDR3 DNA follows: TGCAGCGCTGCCCTTTGGAGGGGCGACACTGAAGCTTTCTTT. Residues: CSAALWRGDTEAFF.

This clonotype came up many times. The chain carries TRBV29-1 and TRBJ1-1; possible D gene TRBD1, 5 bases. Trimming left V 6 bases short and J 2 bases short, with 10 bases between. Germline values: CDR1 SQVTM, CDR2 ANQGSEA. This CDR3 has 12 residues. The CDR3 DNA reads TGCAGCGTCCGGGACCCCAACACTGAAGCTTTCTTT. This encodes CSVRDPNTEAFF.

This clonotype was detected ten times or more. V gene TRBV20-1 combines with J gene TRBJ1-1, with a possible D match to TRBD1 (6 bases). The CDR3 spans 14 residues. Germline V gene data show CDR1 as DFQATT and CDR2 as SNEGSKA (reference sequence). Trimming pared 3 bases from V and 6 bases from J, leaving 17 bases between. Written as DNA, the CDR3 is TGCAGTGCTAGGTGGTTGGGGGGCTTCTCTGAAGCTTTCTTT. It codes for CSARWLGGFSEAFF.

This clonotype was seen many times. The V gene is TRBV9, the J gene TRBJ2-5; D remains ambiguous. The CDR3 contains 14 residues. V gave up 0 bases and J gave up 4 bases, with 10 bases separating them. From germline, CDR1 is SGDLS and CDR2 YYNGEE. CDR3 in amino acids: CASSVGTARETQYF. DNA for the CDR3: TGTGCCAGCAGCGTAGGTACAGCCCGAGAGACCCAGTACTTC. The full variable domain, in which reference TRBV9 and TRBJ2-5 provide the parts outside the CDR3, is DSGVTQTPKHLITATGQRVTLRCSPRSGDLSVYWYQQSLDQGLQFLIQYYNGEERAKGNILERFSAQQFPDLHSELNLSSLELGDSALYFCASSVGTARETQYFGPGTRLLVL.

This clonotype was counted ten times or more. The chain carries TRBV6-2 or TRBV6-3 and TRBJ1-1, with a possible D match to TRBD1 (5 bases). CDR3 length: 16 amino acids. V lost 4 bases, J lost 2 bases, and 17 bases lay in between. The germline CDR1 and CDR2 sequences are MNHEY and SVGEGT. CDR3 amino acids: CASSLLVGPINTEAFF. The CDR3 bases are TGTGCCAGCAGTTTATTAGTGGGGCCGATCAACACTGAAGCTTTCTTT.

This clonotype was counted many times. The V call is TRBV20-1, the J call TRBJ1-5, with 7 bases matching TRBD1. This CDR3 region has 14 residues. The ends lost 1 base at V and 1 base at J; junction bases unmatched: 1. Germline V CDR1 and CDR2: DFQATT, SNEGSKA (reference sequence). The CDR3 DNA follows: TGCAGTGCTAGAGTGACAGGGAGCAATCAGCCCCAGCATTTT. Its translation is CSARVTGSNQPQHF.

This clonotype was detected a few times. The genes are TRBV5-3 and TRBJ1-5; D remains unclear. TRBV5-3 is classed as an ORF, of uncertain function. The CDR3 consists of 16 residues. V was trimmed by 5 bases and J by 3 bases, leaving 18 bases between them. As DNA, the CDR3 is TGTGCCAGAAGGCATCAGGAAAGTGCGTCCAATCAGCCCCAGCATTTT. This encodes CARRHQESASNQPQHF.

This clonotype was seen a handful of times. The chain employs TRBV5-1 and TRBJ2-3; the D is unclear. The germline gives CDR1 SGHRS, CDR2 YFSETQ. V was cut by 4 bases and J by 3 bases, with 6 bases left in between. This CDR3 comprises 12 residues. The CDR3, as DNA: TGCGCCAGCAGCGTAGATACAGATACGCAGTATTTT. Protein product: CASSVDTDTQYF.

The chain couples TRBV11-3 to TRBJ2-5; D call uncertain. The CDR3 runs to 14 residues. V lost 6 bases to trimming and J lost 0 bases, with 11 bases between them. Germline CDR1 SGHNT, CDR2 YENEEA. The CDR3 reads CASRPASHQETQYF. CDR3 in DNA: TGTGCCAGCAGACCCGCCTCCCACCAAGAGACCCAGTACTTC.

The chain couples TRBV3-1 to TRBJ2-4; maybe TRBD1 (6 bases). The germline CDR1 and CDR2 sequences are LGHDT and YNNKEL (reference sequence). V lost 0 bases and J lost 9, with 9 bases in between. This CDR3 has 13 amino acids. CDR3 sequence (DNA): TGTGCCAGCAGCCAAGAGAGGGGGATCATTCAGTACTTC. This codes for CASSQERGIIQYF.

This clonotype was seen many times. The chain couples TRBV20-1 to TRBJ1-5; 7 bases match TRBD1. V lost 5 bases and J lost 1; bases outside the gene matches: 11. The CDR3 length is 16 residues. Germline loops: CDR1 DFQATT, CDR2 SNEGSKA (reference sequence). CDR3 coding DNA: TGCAGTGCTCATATAGAGACAGGGTTAAGCAATCAGCCCCAGCATTTT. Translated, it gives CSAHIETGLSNQPQHF.

This clonotype was seen many times. The rearrangement joins TRBV27 to TRBJ2-7; 10 positions match TRBD1. Losses at the gene ends were 4 bases for V and 2 bases for J; bases not matched to a gene: 11. CDR1 and CDR2 from the germline V gene are MNHEY and SMNVEV (reference sequence). CDR3 length: 17 amino acids. CDR3 sequence: CASSYITPGQGPYEQYF. The CDR3 nucleotides read TGTGCCAGCAGTTACATAACCCCGGGACAGGGGCCCTACGAGCAGTACTTC.

This clonotype showed up many times. The rearrangement links TRBV28 to TRBJ1-5; the D gene is possibly TRBD1 (6 bases). Between the trimmed V and J ends, which lost 4 bases and 5 bases, there was a span of 15 bases. This CDR3 has 15 residues. CDR1 is MDHEN and CDR2 is SYDVKM in the germline V gene. The CDR3 sequence is CASSSPPGGYQPQHF. Written as DNA, the CDR3 is TGTGCCAGCAGTTCCCCCCCGGGGGGCTATCAGCCCCAGCATTTT.

This clonotype was counted at least ten times. V usage is TRBV7-2 and J usage is TRBJ2-7; the D gene is possibly TRBD2 (5 bases). The germline CDR1 and CDR2 sequences are SGHTA and FQGNSA. CDR3 length equals 14 residues. V dropped 1 base and J dropped 5 bases, with 12 bases sitting between them. The CDR3 is CASSLDLGRHEQYF. CDR3 coding DNA: TGTGCCAGCAGCTTAGATTTGGGGAGACACGAGCAGTACTTC.

This clonotype was picked up many times. The rearrangement links TRBV6-1 to TRBJ2-7, with TRBD2 matching over 8 bases. The CDR3 has 16 amino acids. The germline V gene encodes CDR1 MNHNS and CDR2 SASEGT. The V gene end was trimmed by 6 bases and the J gene end by 0 bases; junction bases not matched to a gene: 10. The CDR3 sequence is CASRGTPGTSSYEQYF. The CDR3 DNA is TGTGCCAGCAGAGGGACACCCGGGACTAGCTCCTACGAGCAGTACTTC.

The rearrangement links TRBV28 to TRBJ2-7; no clear D. The CDR3 loop spans 15 amino acids. Trimming left V 4 bases short and J 0 bases short, with 13 bases between. Germline CDR1 MDHEN, CDR2 SYDVKM. CDR3 sequence (DNA): TGTGCCAGCAGTTCCCCCGGCTCCTTCTCCTACGAGCAGTACTTC. It codes for CASSSPGSFSYEQYF. Full variable domain (rest looked up from reference TRBV28 and TRBJ2-7): DVKVTQSSRYLVKRTGEKVFLECVQDMDHENMFWYRQDPGLGLRLIYFSYDVKMKEKGDIPEGYSVSREKKERFSLILESASTNQTSMYLCASSSPGSFSYEQYFGPGTRLTVT.